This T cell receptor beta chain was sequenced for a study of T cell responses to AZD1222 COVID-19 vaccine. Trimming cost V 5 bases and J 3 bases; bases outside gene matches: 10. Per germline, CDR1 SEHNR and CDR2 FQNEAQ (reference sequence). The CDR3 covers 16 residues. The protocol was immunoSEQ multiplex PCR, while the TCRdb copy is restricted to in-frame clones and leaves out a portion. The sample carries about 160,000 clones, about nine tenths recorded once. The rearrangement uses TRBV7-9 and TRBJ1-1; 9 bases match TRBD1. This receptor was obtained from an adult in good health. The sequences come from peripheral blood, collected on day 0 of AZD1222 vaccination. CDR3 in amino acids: CASSDSYRGQYTEAFF. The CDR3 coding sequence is TGTGCCAGCAGCGACTCCTACAGGGGGCAATACACTGAAGCTTTCTTT.